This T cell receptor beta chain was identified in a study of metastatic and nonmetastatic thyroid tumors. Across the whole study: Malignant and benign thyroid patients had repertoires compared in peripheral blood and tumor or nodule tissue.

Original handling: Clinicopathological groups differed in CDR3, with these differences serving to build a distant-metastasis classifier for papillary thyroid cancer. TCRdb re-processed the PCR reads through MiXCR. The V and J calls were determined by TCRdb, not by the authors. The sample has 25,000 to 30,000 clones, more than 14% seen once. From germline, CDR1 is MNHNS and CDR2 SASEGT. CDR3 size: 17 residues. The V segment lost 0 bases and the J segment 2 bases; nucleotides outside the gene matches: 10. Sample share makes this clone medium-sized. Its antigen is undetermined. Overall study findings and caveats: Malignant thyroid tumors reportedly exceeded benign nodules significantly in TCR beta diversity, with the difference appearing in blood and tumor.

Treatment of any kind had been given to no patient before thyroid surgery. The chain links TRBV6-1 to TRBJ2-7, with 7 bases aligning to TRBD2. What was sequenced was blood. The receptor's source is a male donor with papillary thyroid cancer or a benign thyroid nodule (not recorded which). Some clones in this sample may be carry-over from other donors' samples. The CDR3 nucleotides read TGTGCCAGCAGTGAAGCTCCAGCGGGGATGGGGCCCTACGAGCAGTACTTC. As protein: CASSEAPAGMGPYEQYF.